Listed here are 16 T cell receptor beta chains from one sample, sequenced in a study of CD8 T cells in ankylosing spondylitis. The antigens of these receptors remain unknown. A single record per CDR3 protein comes from TCRdb applying MiXCR to the 5' RACE reads. The sample yields about 220,000 distinct CDR3 sequences, about 17% seen once. Study-wide results and limits: Typical of ankylosing spondylitis blood, it appeared, was a TCR beta motif of under 10 highly homologous variants.

Sequencing was carried out using blood, either unsorted or a sorted T cell fraction (not recorded which). All receptors derive from a male donor with ankylosing spondylitis.

The gene calls are TRBV7-9 and TRBJ2-2; D unresolved. This CDR3 spans 16 amino acids. The V gene's germline CDR1 is SEHNR and CDR2 FQNEAQ (reference sequence). Trimming removed 3 bases from V and 5 bases from J, with 16 bases in between. The CDR3 spells CASSFGPDARTGELFF. CDR3 nucleotides: TGTGCCAGCAGCTTCGGACCTGACGCCCGGACCGGGGAGCTGTTTTTT.

The chain couples TRBV7-2 to TRBJ2-1; maybe TRBD2 (6 bases). Per germline, CDR1 SGHTA and CDR2 FQGNSA. CDR3 length: 16 amino acids. Trimming left V 1 base short and J 8 bases short, with 18 bases between. The CDR3 sequence is CASSLEPGVKSDEQFF. DNA for the CDR3: TGTGCCAGCAGCTTAGAACCGGGAGTAAAGTCGGATGAGCAGTTCTTC.

The chain links TRBV9 to TRBJ2-2, with 11 bases that match TRBD2. Germline V gene data show CDR1 as SGDLS and CDR2 as YYNGEE. The J segment lost 2 bases and the V segment lost 3 bases, leaving 3 bases of the junction unmatched. CDR3 length: 16 amino acids. The CDR3 DNA sequence: TGTGCCAGCAGCGCTAGACTAGCGGGAAACACCGGGGAGCTGTTTTTT. Translating it yields CASSARLAGNTGELFF.

The rearrangement links TRBV7-9 to TRBJ2-7; D remains ambiguous. Germline loops: CDR1 SEHNR, CDR2 FQNEAQ (reference sequence). Trimming removed 4 bases at V and 4 bases at J, with 11 bases between. The CDR3 sequence is 13 residues long. The CDR3 reads CASSSSLGYEQYF. CDR3 DNA: TGTGCCAGCAGCTCCAGTCTAGGATACGAGCAGTACTTC.

This rearrangement joins TRBV28 to TRBJ1-1; weak D call: TRBD1 (5 bases). Germline assignment: CDR1 MDHEN and CDR2 SYDVKM. The length of the CDR3 is 14 residues. The ends were cut back, 5 bases at V and 1 base at J, with 11 bases in the middle. For the CDR3, the DNA is TGTGCCAGCAGTGGGGGGATTGAGAACACTGAAGCTTTCTTT. Amino acids: CASSGGIENTEAFF.

In this sample, this clonotype turned up a few times. The rearrangement joins TRBV11-2 to TRBJ2-7; 8 bases match TRBD2. CDR3 length equals 13 residues. Germline assignment: CDR1 SGHAT and CDR2 FQNNGV. J lost 5 bases, V lost 6 bases, and 6 bases had no gene match. CDR3 in amino acids: CASRPWTSHEQYF. CDR3 nucleotide sequence: TGTGCCAGCAGACCGTGGACTAGCCACGAGCAGTACTTC. Combining the CDR3 with reference TRBV11-2 and TRBJ2-7 gives the whole variable domain EAGVAQSPRYKIIEKRQSVAFWCNPISGHATLYWYQQILGQGPKLLIQFQNNGVVDDSQLPKDRFSAERLKGVDSTLKIQPAKLEDSAVYLCASRPWTSHEQYFGPGTRLTVT.

This clonotype was detected ten times or more. The chain uses TRBV29-1 and TRBJ2-7, with 9 bases matching TRBD1. Losses at the gene ends were 2 bases for V and 8 bases for J; bases not matched to a gene: 10. CDR3 length: 14 amino acids. CDR1 SQVTM and CDR2 ANQGSEA come from the germline V gene. This CDR3 reads CSVETRDREFKQYF. The DNA for the CDR3 is TGCAGCGTTGAAACCCGGGACAGGGAATTTAAGCAGTACTTC.

The chain combines TRBV7-9 with TRBJ2-1; 9 positions agree with TRBD2. Germline assignment: CDR1 SEHNR and CDR2 FQNEAQ (reference sequence). The J segment lost 3 bases and the V segment lost 5 bases, leaving 8 bases of the junction unmatched. The CDR3 totals 16 residues. The CDR3 reads CASSPLGGGGYNEQFF. The CDR3 region has the DNA TGTGCCAGCAGCCCTCTCGGCGGGGGGGGCTACAATGAGCAGTTCTTC.

This clonotype was counted between two and nine times. The rearrangement links TRBV5-1 to TRBJ1-2; D uncertain. The CDR3 totals 15 residues. With 0 bases removed from V and 1 base from J, the gap between germline ends came to 10 bases. Germline V gene lookup returns CDR1 SGHRS and CDR2 YFSETQ. In DNA, the CDR3 is TGCGCCAGCAGCTTGGAGACTCCACTTAACTATGGCTACACCTTC. It codes for CASSLETPLNYGYTF.

This chain connects TRBV27 to TRBJ2-7, with D perhaps TRBD2 (5 bases). In germline, CDR1 is MNHEY, CDR2 SMNVEV (reference sequence). The CDR3 spans 14 residues. V was pared by 3 bases and J by 4 bases, with 13 bases between. The CDR3 DNA reads TGTGCCAGCAGTTTCTCGGGGATAGGTTACGAGCAGTACTTC. Encoded protein: CASSFSGIGYEQYF.

The chain recombines TRBV12-3 or TRBV12-4 with TRBJ2-7, with D perhaps assigned TRBD1 or TRBD2 (5 bases each). The CDR3 is made up of 14 amino acids. Trimming stripped 3 bases from V and 4 bases from J, with 13 bases between. Here the CDR3 reads CASSFGTVVYEQYF. As DNA, the CDR3 is TGTGCCAGCAGTTTCGGGACGGTTGTTTACGAGCAGTACTTC.

This clonotype was detected only a few times. The rearrangement joins TRBV24-1 to TRBJ2-1; 13 positions agree with TRBD2. The ends lost 5 bases at V and 4 bases at J; junction bases unmatched: 16. CDR1 KGHDR and CDR2 SFDVKD come from the germline V gene. The CDR3 consists of 20 residues. The CDR3 reads CATSAPGGLAGAMGYNEQFF. Here the CDR3 DNA reads TGTGCCACCAGTGCCCCCGGAGGACTAGCGGGAGCTATGGGGTACAATGAGCAGTTCTTC.

This clonotype was seen a handful of times. The chain couples TRBV6-5 to TRBJ1-2, with a tentative D call TRBD1 (6 bases). The CDR3 covers 14 residues. CDR1 and CDR2 (germline): MNHEY, SVGAGI. The ends were cut back, 4 bases at V and 5 bases at J, with 14 bases in the middle. DNA of the CDR3: TGTGCCAGCAGTTCGACCAGGGGTCTATATGGCTACACCTTC. Translated: CASSSTRGLYGYTF.

V is TRBV19 and J is TRBJ2-3; D gene uncertain. V gave up 3 bases and J gave up 1 base, with 8 bases separating them. Germline V gene data show CDR1 as LNHDA and CDR2 as SQIVND (reference sequence). CDR3 size: 14 residues. CDR3 DNA sequence: TGTGCCAGTAGTATGGTGGCAGGCACAGATACGCAGTATTTT. As protein: CASSMVAGTDTQYF.

In this sample, this clonotype turned up a few times. This sequence joins TRBV6-5 and TRBJ1-1, with D unclear. This CDR3 has 14 amino acids. Germline V gene data show CDR1 as MNHEY and CDR2 as SVGAGI. Deletions cut 4 bases from V and 0 bases from J, with 9 bases between. CDR3 nucleotides: TGTGCCAGCAGTTTGGATTTCATGAACACTGAAGCTTTCTTT. As protein: CASSLDFMNTEAFF.

The chain uses TRBV27 and TRBJ2-4, with D unclear. V was shortened by 5 bases and J by 0 bases, with 14 bases between the two germline ends. CDR1 is MNHEY, CDR2 SMNVEV, per germline (reference sequence). This CDR3 is 16 amino acids long. The CDR3 sequence: CASSPDGNIAKNIQYF. The CDR3 DNA reads TGTGCCAGCAGTCCCGACGGAAATATAGCCAAAAACATTCAGTACTTC.